Listed below are T cell receptor beta chains from one sample, sequenced in a study of blood T cell repertoires in COVID-19. TCRdb's table, derived via immunoSEQ multiplex PCR, lists solely in-frame clones and lacks some. The table lists about 170,000 clones, about 86% of them singletons, with approximately 7% in the top ten. Sequenced: peripheral blood. Every receptor here comes from a man aged 50 or older with active or convalescent COVID-19. Both conserved end residues are part of each CDR3. Each record gives: V gene, D gene, clone size, J gene, CDR3 protein, CDR3 DNA. D genes are given only for firm matches. Expanded clones are given a class, and other clones once, few, many or no size at all.

v_call: TRBV24-1; d_call: TRBD1; clone_size: -; j_call: TRBJ1-5; cdr3_aa: CATSGQGGNQPQHF; cdr3_nt: TGTGCCACCAGTGGACAGGGCGGCAATCAGCCCCAGCATTTT
v_call: TRBV11-3; d_call: TRBD1; clone_size: -; j_call: TRBJ2-7; cdr3_aa: CASSCKDRDRDLEQYF; cdr3_nt: TGTGCCAGCAGCTGTAAAGACCGGGACAGGGACTTGGAGCAGTACTTC
v_call: TRBV7-8; d_call: -; clone_size: -; j_call: TRBJ2-6; cdr3_aa: CASSPIWGATGANVLTF; cdr3_nt: TGTGCCAGCAGCCCGATATGGGGAGCCACTGGGGCCAACGTCCTGACTTTC
v_call: TRBV30; d_call: TRBD2; clone_size: few; j_call: TRBJ2-1; cdr3_aa: CAWKLAGGNEQFF; cdr3_nt: TGTGCCTGGAAACTAGCGGGAGGGAATGAGCAGTTCTTC
v_call: TRBV6-5; d_call: TRBD1; clone_size: few; j_call: TRBJ1-1; cdr3_aa: CASSPGTANTEAFF; cdr3_nt: TGTGCCAGCAGTCCCGGGACAGCGAACACTGAAGCTTTCTTT
v_call: TRBV25-1; d_call: -; clone_size: few; j_call: TRBJ2-1; cdr3_aa: CASSEQGNEQFF; cdr3_nt: TGTGCCAGCAGTGAGCAGGGAAATGAGCAGTTCTTC
v_call: TRBV11-3; d_call: TRBD2; clone_size: -; j_call: TRBJ2-1; cdr3_aa: CASSLVPSGGEQFF; cdr3_nt: TGTGCCAGCAGCTTAGTGCCTAGCGGGGGCGAGCAGTTCTTC
v_call: TRBV3-1/TRBV3-2; d_call: -; clone_size: -; j_call: TRBJ1-2; cdr3_aa: CASSQSPRSNYGYTF; cdr3_nt: TGTGCCAGCAGCCAATCACCCCGGAGTAACTATGGCTACACCTTC
v_call: TRBV6-2/TRBV6-3; d_call: -; clone_size: once; j_call: TRBJ2-5; cdr3_aa: CASSYSVGAETQYF; cdr3_nt: TGTGCCAGCAGTTACTCTGTGGGAGCAGAGACCCAGTACTTC
v_call: TRBV9; d_call: -; clone_size: once; j_call: TRBJ1-6; cdr3_aa: CASSVVTAVDSPLHF; cdr3_nt: TGTGCCAGCAGCGTAGTTACAGCCGTTGATTCACCCCTCCACTTT
v_call: TRBV7-8; d_call: TRBD1; clone_size: -; j_call: TRBJ2-3; cdr3_aa: CASSGHRGKGTDTQYF; cdr3_nt: TGTGCCAGCAGCGGCCACAGGGGGAAGGGGACAGATACGCAGTATTTT
v_call: TRBV11-3; d_call: -; clone_size: once; j_call: TRBJ2-7; cdr3_aa: CASSAPRQAPYEQYF; cdr3_nt: TGTGCCAGCAGCGCCCCACGACAGGCTCCCTACGAGCAGTACTTC
v_call: TRBV7-9; d_call: TRBD1; clone_size: -; j_call: TRBJ1-5; cdr3_aa: CASSAGTANQPQHF; cdr3_nt: TGTGCCAGCAGCGCCGGGACAGCTAATCAGCCCCAGCATTTT
v_call: TRBV3-1/TRBV3-2; d_call: -; clone_size: -; j_call: TRBJ1-2; cdr3_aa: CASSPAGLQGNYGYTF; cdr3_nt: TGTGCCAGCAGCCCCGCCGGTTTACAGGGTAACTATGGCTACACCTTC
v_call: TRBV4-3; d_call: TRBD1; clone_size: few; j_call: TRBJ1-2; cdr3_aa: CASSQGTGILYDGYTF; cdr3_nt: TGCGCCAGCAGCCAGGGGACAGGGATCCTTTATGATGGCTACACCTTC
v_call: TRBV19; d_call: -; clone_size: -; j_call: TRBJ2-3; cdr3_aa: CASSIGGGSTDTQYF; cdr3_nt: TGTGCCAGTAGTATAGGTGGGGGGAGCACAGATACGCAGTATTTT
v_call: TRBV15; d_call: TRBD2; clone_size: few; j_call: TRBJ2-5; cdr3_aa: CATSTGLAGGQETQYF; cdr3_nt: TGTGCCACCAGCACCGGACTAGCGGGGGGGCAGGAGACCCAGTACTTC
v_call: TRBV11-3; d_call: TRBD1; clone_size: once; j_call: TRBJ2-2; cdr3_aa: CASSGRGQGNTGELFF; cdr3_nt: TGTGCCAGCAGCGGTCGGGGACAGGGGAACACCGGGGAGCTGTTTTTT
v_call: TRBV20-1; d_call: -; clone_size: -; j_call: TRBJ1-3; cdr3_aa: CSASKTNGNTIYF; cdr3_nt: TGCAGTGCTAGTAAGACAAATGGAAACACCATATATTTT
v_call: TRBV15; d_call: -; clone_size: -; j_call: TRBJ2-6; cdr3_aa: CATSRGGAGKSTSGANVLTF; cdr3_nt: TGTGCCACCAGCAGGGGGGGGGCAGGGAAGTCCACCTCTGGGGCCAACGTCCTGACTTTC
v_call: TRBV11-2; d_call: TRBD2; clone_size: -; j_call: TRBJ2-4; cdr3_aa: CASSALPGLAGLDF; cdr3_nt: TGTGCCAGCAGCGCCCTGCCGGGACTAGCGGGGTTGGACTTC
v_call: TRBV19; d_call: TRBD1; clone_size: once; j_call: TRBJ2-3; cdr3_aa: CASDDRGRSDTQYF; cdr3_nt: TGTGCCAGTGACGACAGGGGTCGGTCCGATACGCAGTATTTT
v_call: TRBV21-1; d_call: -; clone_size: -; j_call: TRBJ2-1; cdr3_aa: CASSKDGAGVFYNEQFF; cdr3_nt: TGTGCCAGCAGCAAAGACGGGGCGGGGGTCTTCTACAATGAGCAGTTCTTC
v_call: TRBV10-3; d_call: -; clone_size: -; j_call: TRBJ1-1; cdr3_aa: CAISGEIGEDEAFF; cdr3_nt: TGTGCCATCAGTGGAGAAATCGGAGAGGATGAAGCTTTCTTT
v_call: TRBV9; d_call: TRBD1; clone_size: few; j_call: TRBJ1-1; cdr3_aa: CASSARTGMNTEAFF; cdr3_nt: TGTGCCAGCAGCGCCAGGACAGGGATGAACACTGAAGCTTTCTTT